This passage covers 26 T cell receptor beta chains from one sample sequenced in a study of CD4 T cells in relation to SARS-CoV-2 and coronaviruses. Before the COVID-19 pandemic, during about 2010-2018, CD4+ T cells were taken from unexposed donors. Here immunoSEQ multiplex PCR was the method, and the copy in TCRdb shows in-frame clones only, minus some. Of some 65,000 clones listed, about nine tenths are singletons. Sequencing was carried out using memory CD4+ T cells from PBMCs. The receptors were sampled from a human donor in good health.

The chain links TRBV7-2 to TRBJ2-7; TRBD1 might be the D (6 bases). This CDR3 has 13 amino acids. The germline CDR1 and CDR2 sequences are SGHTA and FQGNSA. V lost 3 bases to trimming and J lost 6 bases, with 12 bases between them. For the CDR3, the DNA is TGTGCCAGCAGCTTCGGACAGAGTCGCGAGCAGTACTTC. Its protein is CASSFGQSREQYF.

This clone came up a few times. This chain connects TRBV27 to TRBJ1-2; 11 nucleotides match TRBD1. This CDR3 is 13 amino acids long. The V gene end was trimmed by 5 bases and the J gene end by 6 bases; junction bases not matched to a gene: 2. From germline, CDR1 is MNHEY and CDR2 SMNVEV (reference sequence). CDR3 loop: CASSGQGANGYTF. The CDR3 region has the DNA TGTGCCAGCAGTGGACAGGGGGCGAATGGCTACACCTTC.

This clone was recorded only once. This chain's CDR3 is CASKLAGGPSYEQYF. In nucleotides, the CDR3 is TGTGCCAGCAAGTTAGCGGGAGGGCCATCTTACGAGCAGTACTTC. The chain joins TRBV3-1 (or the pseudogene TRBV3-2) to TRBJ2-7; 11 nucleotides line up with TRBD2. Germline CDR1 LGHDT, CDR2 YNNKEL (reference sequence). This CDR3 has 15 residues. V lost 7 bases, J lost 4 bases, and 9 bases stayed unmatched.

The CDR3 DNA reads as TGTGCCAGCTCACCGTTGGCGAGCAATCAGCCCCAGCATTTT. The encoded protein is CASSPLASNQPQHF. The J gene is TRBJ1-5, the V gene TRBV18; D unclear. Trimming pared 3 bases from V and 1 base from J, leaving 7 bases between. CDR3 length equals 14 residues. Germline V gives CDR1 KGHSH, CDR2 LQKENI.

For the CDR3, the DNA is TGCGCCCCTCTTGGATCGGTTTGTGGCTACACCTTC. Its protein is CAPLGSVCGYTF. The chain uses TRBV4-1 and TRBJ1-2; no firm D call. Germline V lookup: CDR1 MGHRA, CDR2 YSYEKL. This CDR3 contains 12 residues. The germline V and J ends were trimmed by 11 bases and 7 bases, with 17 bases remaining between them.

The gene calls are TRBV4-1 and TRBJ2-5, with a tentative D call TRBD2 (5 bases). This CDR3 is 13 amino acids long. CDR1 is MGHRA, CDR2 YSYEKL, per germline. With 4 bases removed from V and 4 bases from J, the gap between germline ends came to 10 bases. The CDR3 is CASSPQAGETQYF. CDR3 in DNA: TGCGCCAGCAGCCCCCAGGCGGGAGAGACCCAGTACTTC.

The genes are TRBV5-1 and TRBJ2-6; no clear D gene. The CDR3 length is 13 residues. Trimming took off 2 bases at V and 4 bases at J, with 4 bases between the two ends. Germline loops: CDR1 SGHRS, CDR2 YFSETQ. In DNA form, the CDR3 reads TGCGCCAGCAGCTTCGGGGGGGCCAACGTCCTGACTTTC. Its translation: CASSFGGANVLTF.

CDR3 sequence (DNA): TGTGCCAGCAGCTCTCCGGGGACAGGGGCTTTCTTT. This sequence encodes CASSSPGTGAFF. The V call is TRBV7-9, the J call TRBJ1-1; 9 nucleotides line up with TRBD1. Germline CDR1 reads SEHNR; CDR2 reads FQNEAQ (reference sequence). The CDR3 consists of 12 residues. V was clipped by 4 bases and J by 11 bases; unmatched bases: 5.

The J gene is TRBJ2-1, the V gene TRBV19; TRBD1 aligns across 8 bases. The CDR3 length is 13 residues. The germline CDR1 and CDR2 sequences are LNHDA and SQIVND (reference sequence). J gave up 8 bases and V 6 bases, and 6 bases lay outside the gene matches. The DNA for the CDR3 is TGTGCCAGTAGGGACAGGGCGGTGGATGAGCAGTTCTTC. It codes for CASRDRAVDEQFF.

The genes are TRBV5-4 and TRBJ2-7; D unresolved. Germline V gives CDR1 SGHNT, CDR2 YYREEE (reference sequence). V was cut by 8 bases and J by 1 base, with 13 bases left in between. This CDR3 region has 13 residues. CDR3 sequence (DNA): TGTGCCAGTGGCACGGGTAGTTCCTACGAGCAGTACTTC. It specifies CASGTGSSYEQYF.

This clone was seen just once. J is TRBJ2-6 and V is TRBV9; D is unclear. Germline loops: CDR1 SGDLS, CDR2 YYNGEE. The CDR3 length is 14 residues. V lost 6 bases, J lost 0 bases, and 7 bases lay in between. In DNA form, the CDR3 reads TGTGCCAGCAACCGGTTCTCTGGGGCCAACGTCCTGACTTTC. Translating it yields CASNRFSGANVLTF.

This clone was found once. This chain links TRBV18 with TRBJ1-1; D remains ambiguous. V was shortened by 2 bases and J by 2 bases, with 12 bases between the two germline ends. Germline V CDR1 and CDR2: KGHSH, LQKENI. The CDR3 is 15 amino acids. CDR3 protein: CASSPTVELNTEAFF. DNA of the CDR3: TGTGCCAGCTCACCAACCGTGGAACTAAACACTGAAGCTTTCTTT.

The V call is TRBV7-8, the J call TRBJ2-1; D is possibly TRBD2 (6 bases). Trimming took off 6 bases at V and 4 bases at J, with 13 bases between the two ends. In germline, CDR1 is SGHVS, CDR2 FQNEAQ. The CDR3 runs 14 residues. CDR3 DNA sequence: TGTGCCAGCAGGGCACCGGGGGAGTACAATGAGCAGTTCTTC. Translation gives CASRAPGEYNEQFF. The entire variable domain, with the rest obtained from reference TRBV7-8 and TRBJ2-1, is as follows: GAGVSQSPRYKVAKRGQDVALRCDPISGHVSLFWYQQALGQGPEFLTYFQNEAQLDKSGLPSDRFFAERPEGSVSTLKIQRTQQEDSAVYLCASRAPGEYNEQFFGPGTRLTVL.

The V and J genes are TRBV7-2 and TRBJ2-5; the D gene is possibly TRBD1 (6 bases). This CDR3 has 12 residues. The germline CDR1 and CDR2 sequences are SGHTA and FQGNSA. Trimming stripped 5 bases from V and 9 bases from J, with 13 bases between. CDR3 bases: TGTGCCAGCAGCAACACAGGGCACCCCCAGTACTTC. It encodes CASSNTGHPQYF.

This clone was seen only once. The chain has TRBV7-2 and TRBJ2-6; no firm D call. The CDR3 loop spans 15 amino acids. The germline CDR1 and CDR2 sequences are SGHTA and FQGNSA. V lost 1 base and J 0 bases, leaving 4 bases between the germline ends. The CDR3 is CASSLDYSGANVLTF. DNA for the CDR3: TGTGCCAGCAGCTTAGATTACTCTGGGGCCAACGTCCTGACTTTC.

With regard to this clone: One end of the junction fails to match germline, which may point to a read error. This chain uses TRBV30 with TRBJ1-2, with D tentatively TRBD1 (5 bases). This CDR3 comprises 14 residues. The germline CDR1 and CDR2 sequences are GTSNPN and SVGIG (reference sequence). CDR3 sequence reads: CAWSVPSRGGGHTF. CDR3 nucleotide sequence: TGTGCCTGGAGTGTACCCTCAAGGGGCGGTGGCCACACCTTC. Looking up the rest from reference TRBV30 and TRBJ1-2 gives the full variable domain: SQTIHQWPATLVQPVGSPLSLECTVEGTSNPNLYWYRQAAGRGLQLLFYSVGIGQISSEVPQNLSASRPQDRQFILSSKKLLLSDSGFYLCAWSVPSRGGGHTFGSGTRLTVV.

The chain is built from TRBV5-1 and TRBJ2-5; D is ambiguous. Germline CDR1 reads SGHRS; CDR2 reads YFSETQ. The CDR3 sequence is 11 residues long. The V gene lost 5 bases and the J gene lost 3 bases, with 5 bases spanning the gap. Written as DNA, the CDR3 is TGCGCCAGCAGACTTAAAGAGACCCAGTACTTC. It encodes CASRLKETQYF. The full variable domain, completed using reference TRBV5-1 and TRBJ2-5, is KAGVTQTPRYLIKTRGQQVTLSCSPISGHRSVSWYQQTPGQGLQFLFEYFSETQRNKGNFPGRFSGRQFSNSRSEMNVSTLELGDSALYLCASRLKETQYFGPGTRLLVL.

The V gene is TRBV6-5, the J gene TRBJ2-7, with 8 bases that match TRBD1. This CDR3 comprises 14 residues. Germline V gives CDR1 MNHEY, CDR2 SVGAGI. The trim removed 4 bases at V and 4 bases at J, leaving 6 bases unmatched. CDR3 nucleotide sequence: TGTGCCAGCAGTTCCGGGACAGGTCGATACGAGCAGTACTTC. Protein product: CASSSGTGRYEQYF.

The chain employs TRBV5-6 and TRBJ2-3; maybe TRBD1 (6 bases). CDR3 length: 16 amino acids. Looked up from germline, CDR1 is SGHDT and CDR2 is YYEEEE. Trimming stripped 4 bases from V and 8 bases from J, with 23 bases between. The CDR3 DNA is TGTGCCAGCAGCGTTCGGTTGGTCAGGGGATCGGGTACGCAGTATTTT. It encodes CASSVRLVRGSGTQYF.

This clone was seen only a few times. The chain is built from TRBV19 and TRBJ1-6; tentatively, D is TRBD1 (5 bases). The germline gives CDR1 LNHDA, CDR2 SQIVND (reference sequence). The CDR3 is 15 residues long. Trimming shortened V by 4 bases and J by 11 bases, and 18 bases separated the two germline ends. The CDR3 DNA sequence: TGTGCCAGTAGTAGGTCGACAGCAAGTGGGCCACCCCTCCACTTT. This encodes CASSRSTASGPPLHF.

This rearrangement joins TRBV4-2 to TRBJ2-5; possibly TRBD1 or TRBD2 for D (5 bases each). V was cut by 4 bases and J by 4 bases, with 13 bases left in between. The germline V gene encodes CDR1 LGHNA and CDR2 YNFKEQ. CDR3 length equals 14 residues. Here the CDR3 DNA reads TGTGCCAGCAGCCGCGGACAAGGAGGAGAGACCCAGTACTTC. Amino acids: CASSRGQGGETQYF.

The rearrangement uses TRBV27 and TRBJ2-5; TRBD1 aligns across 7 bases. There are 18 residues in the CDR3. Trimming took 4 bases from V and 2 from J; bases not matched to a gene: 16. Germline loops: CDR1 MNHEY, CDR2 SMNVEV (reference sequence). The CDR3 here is CASSSQPPRQGTQETQYF. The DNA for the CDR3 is TGTGCCAGCAGTTCTCAACCCCCGCGACAGGGTACGCAAGAGACCCAGTACTTC.

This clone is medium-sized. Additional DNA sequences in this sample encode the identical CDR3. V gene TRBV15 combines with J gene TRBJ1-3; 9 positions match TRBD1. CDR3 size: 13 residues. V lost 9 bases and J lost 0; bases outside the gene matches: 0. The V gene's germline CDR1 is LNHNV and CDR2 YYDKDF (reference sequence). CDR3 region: CATGQGSGNTIYF. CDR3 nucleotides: TGTGCCACGGGACAGGGCTCTGGAAACACCATATATTTT.

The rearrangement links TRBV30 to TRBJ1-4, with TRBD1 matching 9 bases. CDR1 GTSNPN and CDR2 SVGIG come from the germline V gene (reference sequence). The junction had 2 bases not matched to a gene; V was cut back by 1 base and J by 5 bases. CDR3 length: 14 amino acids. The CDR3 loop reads CAWSAGTGNEKLFF. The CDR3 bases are TGTGCCTGGAGTGCCGGGACAGGGAATGAAAAACTGTTTTTT. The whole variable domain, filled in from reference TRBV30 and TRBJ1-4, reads SQTIHQWPATLVQPVGSPLSLECTVEGTSNPNLYWYRQAAGRGLQLLFYSVGIGQISSEVPQNLSASRPQDRQFILSSKKLLLSDSGFYLCAWSAGTGNEKLFFGSGTQLSVL.

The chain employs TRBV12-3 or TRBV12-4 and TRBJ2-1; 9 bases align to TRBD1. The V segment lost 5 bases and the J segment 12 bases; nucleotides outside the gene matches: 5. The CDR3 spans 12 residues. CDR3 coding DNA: TGTGCCAGCAGTCTAACAGGGGGCGTGCAGTTCTTC. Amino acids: CASSLTGGVQFF.

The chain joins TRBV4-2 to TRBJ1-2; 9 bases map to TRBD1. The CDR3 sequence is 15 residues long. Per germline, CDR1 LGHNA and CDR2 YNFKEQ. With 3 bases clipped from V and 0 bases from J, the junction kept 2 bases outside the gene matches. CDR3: CASSQGQGTNYGYTF. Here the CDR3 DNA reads TGTGCCAGCAGCCAGGGACAGGGTACTAACTATGGCTACACCTTC.